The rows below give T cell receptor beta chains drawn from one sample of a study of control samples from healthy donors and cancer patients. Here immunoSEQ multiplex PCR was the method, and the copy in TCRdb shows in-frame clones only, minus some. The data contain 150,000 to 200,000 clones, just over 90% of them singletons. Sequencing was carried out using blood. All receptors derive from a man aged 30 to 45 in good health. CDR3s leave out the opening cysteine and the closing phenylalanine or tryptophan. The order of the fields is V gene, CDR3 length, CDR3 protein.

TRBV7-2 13 PSSLGGVSGYGYT
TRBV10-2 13 ASRPGRSSGNTIY
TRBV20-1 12 SASLGSSTDTQY
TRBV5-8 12 ASSFSGYYQPQH
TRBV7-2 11 ASSSWLSTEAF
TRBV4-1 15 ASSQELDRLGNNEQF
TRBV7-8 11 ASSGGRYNEQF
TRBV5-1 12 ASSASNGQETQY
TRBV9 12 ASSVTSGSYEQY
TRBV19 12 ASSQGTGGYEQY
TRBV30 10 AWSVPGNTIY
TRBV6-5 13 ASIRGGVSGNTIY
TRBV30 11 AWGTVSNTEAF
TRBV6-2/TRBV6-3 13 ASSYSGLSGNTIY
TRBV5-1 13 ASSSFRDRGETQY
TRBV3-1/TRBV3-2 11 ASSQGEEETQY
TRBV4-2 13 ASSQPDYTSYEQY
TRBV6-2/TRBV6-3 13 ASSPPTGAGEKLF
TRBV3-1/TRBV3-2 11 ASKQSSGNTIY
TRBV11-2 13 ASSLDTNSNYGYT
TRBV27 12 ASSARGEWAEAF
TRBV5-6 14 ASSRIGQGDDYGYT
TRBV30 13 AWTPDRYSNQPQH
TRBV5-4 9 ASSLRETQY
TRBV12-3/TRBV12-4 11 ASSGTGGETQY
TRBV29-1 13 SVPGQQVRNTEAF
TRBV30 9 AWRPRFEAF
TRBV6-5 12 ASSYSQGPREAF
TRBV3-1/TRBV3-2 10 ASGSSYSPLH
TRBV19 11 ASSSDTDQPQH
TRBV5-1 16 ASSLDPALAGGPNEQF
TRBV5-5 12 ASSPETLFYGYT
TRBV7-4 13 ASSSRDTYNSPLH
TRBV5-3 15 ARSPRSHRGHRPVPY
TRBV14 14 ASSPIGTAEYSPLH
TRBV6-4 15 ASSDRLGAGGLDTQY
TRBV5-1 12 ASSSMADNTEAF
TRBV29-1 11 SVPGKTGTEAF
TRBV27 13 ASSPPGHSYNEQF
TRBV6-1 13 ASSDSYLASYEQY
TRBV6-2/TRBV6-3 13 ASSSFAGRGYGYT
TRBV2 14 ASSPGTSAPYNEQF
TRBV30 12 AWSPGGGSYEQY
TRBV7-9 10 ASSLKNTEAF
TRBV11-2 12 ASSYGTGGNEQF
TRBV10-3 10 AIRDMNTEAF